What follows are 15 T cell receptor beta chains derived from one specimen sequenced in a study of cytomegalovirus exposure and HLA in healthy donors. Researchers ran the PCR with 60 Vbeta and 13 Jbeta primers. TCRdb keeps only in-frame clones here, not all; method: immunoSEQ multiplex PCR. The sample lists 100,000 to 120,000 clones, roughly 78% occurring once. Material: PBMCs. The receptors shown here come from a woman aged 25 to 39 in good health and CMV-seronegative.

V gene TRBV7-9 combines with J gene TRBJ2-5, with D perhaps TRBD2 (5 bases). The germline CDR1 and CDR2 sequences are SEHNR and FQNEAQ (reference sequence). Between the trimmed V and J ends, which lost 5 bases and 5 bases, there was a span of 15 bases. CDR3 size: 14 residues. CDR3 residues: CASSPGRGWETQYF. The CDR3 DNA reads as TGTGCCAGCAGCCCAGGCCGGGGTTGGGAGACCCAGTACTTC.

The rearrangement uses TRBV30 and TRBJ1-6; D ambiguous. Germline-derived CDR1 and CDR2 are GTSNPN and SVGIG (reference sequence). V lost 5 bases and J lost 0, with 14 bases in between. The length of the CDR3 is 16 residues. In DNA form, the CDR3 reads TGTGCCTGGGGGCAGGAGGTTAACTCCTATAATTCACCCCTCCACTTT. Translation: CAWGQEVNSYNSPLHF. Variable domain in full (rest from reference TRBV30 and TRBJ1-6): SQTIHQWPATLVQPVGSPLSLECTVEGTSNPNLYWYRQAAGRGLQLLFYSVGIGQISSEVPQNLSASRPQDRQFILSSKKLLLSDSGFYLCAWGQEVNSYNSPLHFGNGTRLTVT.

The V call is TRBV11-2, the J call TRBJ1-1; possible D gene TRBD1, 5 bases. Germline-derived CDR1 and CDR2 are SGHAT and FQNNGV. CDR3 size: 13 residues. The ends were cut back, 3 bases at V and 5 bases at J, with 10 bases in the middle. CDR3 bases: TGTGCCAGCAGCTTTCAGGGTGGAACTGAAGCTTTCTTT. Residues: CASSFQGGTEAFF.

The J gene is TRBJ1-1, the V gene TRBV29-1; D is ambiguous. Deletions cut 4 bases from V and 4 bases from J, with 7 bases between. The CDR3 contains 11 residues. Germline V gives CDR1 SQVTM, CDR2 ANQGSEA. For the CDR3, the DNA is TGCAGCGTTGTTAGGAGCACTGAAGCTTTCTTT. Protein sequence: CSVVRSTEAFF.

This clone was found once. The rearrangement joins TRBV19 to TRBJ1-1; D is ambiguous. The CDR3 is 13 amino acids. Trimming took off 3 bases at V and 0 bases at J, with 5 bases between the two ends. Germline values: CDR1 LNHDA, CDR2 SQIVND (reference sequence). CDR3 sequence reads: CASSILMNTEAFF. DNA of the CDR3: TGTGCCAGTAGTATTCTTATGAACACTGAAGCTTTCTTT.

This chain connects TRBV28 to TRBJ2-5, with unresolved D. The J call is doubtful: the DNA matches TRBJ2-7 better. CDR3 length: 13 residues. Per germline, CDR1 MDHEN and CDR2 SYDVKM. In DNA, the CDR3 is TGTGCCAGCAGGACAAGTCAGGCCTACGAGCAGTACTTC. As protein: CASRTSQAYEQYF.

This clone has a handful of counts. The V call is TRBV16, the J call TRBJ1-2, with D unresolved. The V gene's germline CDR1 is KGHSY and CDR2 FQNENV. V lost 4 bases, J lost 8 bases, and 11 bases lay in between. This CDR3 comprises 12 residues. The CDR3 is CASSLYSLGYTF. CDR3 nucleotide sequence: TGTGCCAGCAGCCTCTATAGCCTCGGCTACACCTTC. Full variable domain (missing parts from reference TRBV16 and TRBJ1-2): GEEVAQTPKHLVRGEGQKAKLYCAPIKGHSYVFWYQQVLKNEFKFLISFQNENVFDETGMPKERFSAKCLPNSPCSLEIQATKLEDSAVYFCASSLYSLGYTFGSGTRLTVV.

This clone was recorded only once. The chain carries TRBV13 and TRBJ2-7, with unresolved D. Between the trimmed V and J ends, which lost 5 bases and 4 bases, there was a span of 12 bases. Germline lookup yields CDR1 PRHDT and CDR2 FYEKMQ (reference sequence). This CDR3 contains 13 residues. CDR3 loop: CASSPPNGYEQYF. For the CDR3, the DNA is TGTGCCAGCAGCCCTCCAAACGGGTACGAGCAGTACTTC.

The rearrangement links TRBV13 to TRBJ2-2, with 7 bases matching TRBD2. This CDR3 is built from 15 residues. Trimming removed 1 base from V and 5 bases from J; junction bases left unmatched: 4. Germline CDR1 reads PRHDT; CDR2 reads FYEKMQ (reference sequence). CDR3 residues: CASSLVRGGTGELFF. The CDR3 DNA follows: TGTGCCAGCAGCTTAGTGCGCGGGGGAACCGGGGAGCTGTTTTTT.

This chain connects TRBV28 to TRBJ2-7, with TRBD1 identical over 9 bases. Trimming at V came to 6 bases and at J to 5 bases, leaving 8 bases not matched to a gene. This CDR3 contains 14 residues. Per the germline V gene, CDR1 is MDHEN and CDR2 is SYDVKM. Written as DNA, the CDR3 is TGTGCCAGCAGAGAATGGACAGGGGAGGACGAGCAGTACTTC. The encoded protein is CASREWTGEDEQYF.

The chain couples TRBV6-6 to TRBJ2-1, with 8 nucleotides matching TRBD2. The CDR3 is 15 residues long. Unmatched junction bases numbered 6, after V lost 0 bases and J lost 8 bases. CDR1 and CDR2 from the germline V gene are MNHNY and SVGAGI (reference sequence). CDR3 protein: CASSYSGTRWYEQFF. CDR3 coding DNA: TGTGCCAGCAGTTACTCTGGGACTAGGTGGTATGAGCAGTTCTTC.

The V and J genes are TRBV5-4 and TRBJ1-6; 8 bases match TRBD1. V shed 4 bases, J shed 7 bases, and the junction held 7 bases outside the gene matches. The germline CDR1 and CDR2 sequences are SGHNT and YYREEE (reference sequence). The CDR3 runs 15 residues. Here the CDR3 DNA reads TGTGCCAGCAGCGGGGACAGGACTCGAAATTCACCCCTCCACTTT. Protein sequence: CASSGDRTRNSPLHF.

CDR3 in amino acids: CASSYSIGINEQYF. The CDR3 nucleotides are TGTGCCAGCAGTTACTCGATCGGGATCAACGAGCAGTACTTC. V usage is TRBV6-5 and J usage is TRBJ2-7, with D perhaps TRBD2 (5 bases). Germline-derived CDR1 and CDR2 are MNHEY and SVGAGI. V lost 0 bases and J lost 5, with 11 bases in between. This CDR3 region has 14 residues.

The J gene is TRBJ1-1, the V gene TRBV7-8; D possibly corresponds to TRBD1 (5 bases). Deletions cut 3 bases from V and 3 bases from J, with 8 bases between. There are 13 residues in the CDR3. The germline gives CDR1 SGHVS, CDR2 FQNEAQ. The chain's CDR3 is CASSLAGYTEAFF. The CDR3 DNA is TGTGCCAGCAGCTTGGCAGGGTACACTGAAGCTTTCTTT.

V and J are TRBV23-1 and TRBJ2-7, with 8 bases matching TRBD1. TRBV23-1 is flagged as an ORF with uncertain function. CDR3 length: 15 amino acids. J was trimmed by 2 bases and V by 6 bases; bases with no gene match: 9. The DNA of the CDR3 is TGCGCCAGCAGGTGGACAGGGCATCTTGCCTACGAGCAGTACTTC. It yields the protein CASRWTGHLAYEQYF.